This entry describes one T cell receptor (beta chain). This entry belongs to a study of OX40 agonist ivuxolimab in advanced cancers. About the study: Administration of intravenous ivuxolimab to patients occurred every 2 weeks at 0.01 to 10 mg/kg.

Repertoires were generated with immunoSEQ multiplex PCR, while TCRdb's copy carries only in-frame clones and drops some. The profile shows about 98,000 clones, around 85% of them singletons. The V end was cut by 4 bases, the J end by 6 bases, with 12 bases between. Germline CDR1 and CDR2: SGDLS and YYNGEE. The CDR3 consists of 13 residues. This TCR came from an adult with an advanced solid tumor such as melanoma, head and neck, liver or kidney cancer. This chain connects TRBV9 to TRBJ2-3; TRBD1 might be the D (6 bases). The sample here was CD4+ or CD8+ T cells sorted from blood, taken in a trial of the OX40 agonist ivuxolimab. As DNA, the CDR3 is TGTGCCAGCAGCTACAGGGTAATTGATACGCAGTATTTT. This gives the protein CASSYRVIDTQYF.